This T cell receptor beta chain derives from a study of blood T cell repertoires in COVID-19. Turning to the study itself: Acute and convalescent COVID-19 specimens originated in the United States, Italy and Spain.

Here immunoSEQ multiplex PCR was the method, and the copy in TCRdb shows in-frame clones only, minus some. The table has approximately 300,000 clones, around 90% seen once. Participants were aged roughly 18 to 100 years from 24 US areas. Participant reports of clinical history set cohort assignment. This sequence originates from a young woman with acute COVID-19. The specimen was PBMCs or T cells enriched from blood (not recorded which).

Written as DNA, the CDR3 is TGTGCCAGCAGCGCACCGGGACTACCCTCGGATGAGCAGTTCTTC. Protein product: CASSAPGLPSDEQFF. V is TRBV9 and J is TRBJ2-1; 7 nucleotides align to TRBD2. Germline-derived CDR1 and CDR2 are SGDLS and YYNGEE. The length of the CDR3 is 15 residues. The trim removed 3 bases at V and 8 bases at J, leaving 11 bases unmatched.